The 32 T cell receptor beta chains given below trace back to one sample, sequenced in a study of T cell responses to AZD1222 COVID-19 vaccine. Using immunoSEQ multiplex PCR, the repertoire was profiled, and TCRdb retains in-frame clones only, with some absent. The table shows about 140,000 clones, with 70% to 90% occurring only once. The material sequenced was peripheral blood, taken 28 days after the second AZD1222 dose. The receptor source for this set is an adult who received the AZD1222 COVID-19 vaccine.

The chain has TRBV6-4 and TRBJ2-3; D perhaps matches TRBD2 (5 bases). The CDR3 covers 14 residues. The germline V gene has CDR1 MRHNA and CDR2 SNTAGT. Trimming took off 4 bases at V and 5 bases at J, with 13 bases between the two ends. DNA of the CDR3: TGTGCCAGCAGTGTGCGAGCGGAGGTAGATACGCAGTATTTT. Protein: CASSVRAEVDTQYF.

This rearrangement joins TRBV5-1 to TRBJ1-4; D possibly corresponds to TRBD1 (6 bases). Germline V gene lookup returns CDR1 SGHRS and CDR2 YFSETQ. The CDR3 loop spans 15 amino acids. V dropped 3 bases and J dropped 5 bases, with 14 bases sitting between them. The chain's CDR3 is CASSSNTGTNEKLFF. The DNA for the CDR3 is TGCGCCAGCAGCTCAAACACAGGGACAAATGAAAAACTGTTTTTT.

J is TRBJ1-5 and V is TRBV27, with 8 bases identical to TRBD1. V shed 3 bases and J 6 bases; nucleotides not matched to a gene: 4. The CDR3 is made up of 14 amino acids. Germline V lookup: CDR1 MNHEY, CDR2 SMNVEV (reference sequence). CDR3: CASSLTGVGQPQHF. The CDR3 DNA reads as TGTGCCAGCAGTTTGACAGGGGTGGGTCAGCCCCAGCATTTT.

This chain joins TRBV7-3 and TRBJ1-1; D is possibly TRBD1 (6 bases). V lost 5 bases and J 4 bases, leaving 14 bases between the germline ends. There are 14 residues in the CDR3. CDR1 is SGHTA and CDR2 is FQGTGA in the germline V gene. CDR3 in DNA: TGTGCCAGCAGCCCGACCACAGGGTTCACTGAAGCTTTCTTT. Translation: CASSPTTGFTEAFF.

CDR3 sequence: CASSQLGGGNEQFF. CDR3 DNA: TGTGCCAGCAGCCAACTTGGCGGGGGCAATGAGCAGTTCTTC. The chain recombines TRBV3-1 (or the pseudogene TRBV3-2) with TRBJ2-1; 7 bases map to TRBD2. Looked up from germline, CDR1 is LGHDT and CDR2 is YNNKEL (reference sequence). This CDR3 is 14 amino acids long. With 2 bases clipped from V and 6 bases from J, the junction kept 4 bases outside the gene matches.

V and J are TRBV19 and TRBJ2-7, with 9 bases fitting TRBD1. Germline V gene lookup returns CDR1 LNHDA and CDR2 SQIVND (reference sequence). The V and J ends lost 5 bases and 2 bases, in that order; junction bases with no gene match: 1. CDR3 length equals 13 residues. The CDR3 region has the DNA TGTGCCAGTAGTGGGACAGGGACCTACGAGCAGTACTTC. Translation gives CASSGTGTYEQYF.

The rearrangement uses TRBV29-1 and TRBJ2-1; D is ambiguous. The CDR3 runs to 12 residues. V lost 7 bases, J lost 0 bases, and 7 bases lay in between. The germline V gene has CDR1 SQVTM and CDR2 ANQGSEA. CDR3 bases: TGCAGCGCTGTAGGCTCCTACAATGAGCAGTTCTTC. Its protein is CSAVGSYNEQFF.

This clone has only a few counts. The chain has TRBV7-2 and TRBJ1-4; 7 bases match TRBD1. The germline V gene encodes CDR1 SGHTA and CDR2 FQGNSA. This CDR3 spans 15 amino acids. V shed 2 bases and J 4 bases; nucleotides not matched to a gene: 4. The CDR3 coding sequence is TGTGCCAGCAGCTTAAGGGGGCAGCATAATGAAAAACTGTTTTTT. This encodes CASSLRGQHNEKLFF.

Here the CDR3 reads CASRSLGGQGFYEQYF. The CDR3 bases are TGTGCCAGCAGAAGCCTCGGTGGACAGGGGTTCTACGAGCAGTACTTC. V gene TRBV28 combines with J gene TRBJ2-7; 9 nucleotides align to TRBD1. This CDR3 has 16 residues. Germline trimming cut 6 bases from V and 3 bases from J; bases unmatched to any gene: 12. CDR1 and CDR2 from the germline V gene are MDHEN and SYDVKM.

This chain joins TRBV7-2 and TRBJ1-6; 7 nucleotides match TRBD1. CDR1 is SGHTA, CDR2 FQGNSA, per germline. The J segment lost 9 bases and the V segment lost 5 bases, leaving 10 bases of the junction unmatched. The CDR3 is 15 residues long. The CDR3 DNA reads TGTGCCAGCAGCCCGATAGTGACAGGGTTTTCACCCCTCCACTTT. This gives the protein CASSPIVTGFSPLHF.

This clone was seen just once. This CDR3 is CASSLIGSGATEAFF. As DNA, the CDR3 is TGTGCCAGCAGTTTGATTGGATCGGGGGCGACTGAAGCTTTCTTT. The gene calls are TRBV6-6 and TRBJ1-1, with a weak D call TRBD1 (6 bases). Deletions cut 4 bases from V and 5 bases from J, with 17 bases between. Germline CDR1 and CDR2: MNHNY and SVGAGI (reference sequence). The CDR3 is 15 residues long.

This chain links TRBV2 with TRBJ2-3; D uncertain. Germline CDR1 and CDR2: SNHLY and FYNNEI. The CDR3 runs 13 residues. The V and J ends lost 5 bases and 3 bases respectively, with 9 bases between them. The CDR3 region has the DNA TGTGCCAGCAGTACGTTGCGGACAGATACGCAGTATTTT. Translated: CASSTLRTDTQYF.

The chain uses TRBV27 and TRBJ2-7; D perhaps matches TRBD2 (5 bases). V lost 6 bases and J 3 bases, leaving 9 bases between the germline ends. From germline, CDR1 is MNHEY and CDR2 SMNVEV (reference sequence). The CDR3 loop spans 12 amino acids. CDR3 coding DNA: TGTGCCAGCAGCCCGGGGAGCTACGAGCAGTACTTC. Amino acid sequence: CASSPGSYEQYF.

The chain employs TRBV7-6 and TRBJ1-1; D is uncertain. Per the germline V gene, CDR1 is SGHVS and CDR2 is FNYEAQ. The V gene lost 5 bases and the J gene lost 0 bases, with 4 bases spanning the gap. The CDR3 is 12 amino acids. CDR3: CASSLLNTEAFF. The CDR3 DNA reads TGTGCCAGCAGCCTCCTGAACACTGAAGCTTTCTTT.

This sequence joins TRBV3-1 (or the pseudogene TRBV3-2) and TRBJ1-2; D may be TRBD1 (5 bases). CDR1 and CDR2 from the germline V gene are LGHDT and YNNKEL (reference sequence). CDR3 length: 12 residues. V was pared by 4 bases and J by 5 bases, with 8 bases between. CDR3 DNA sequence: TGTGCCAGCAGCCGAAGGGGATATGGCTACACCTTC. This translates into CASSRRGYGYTF.

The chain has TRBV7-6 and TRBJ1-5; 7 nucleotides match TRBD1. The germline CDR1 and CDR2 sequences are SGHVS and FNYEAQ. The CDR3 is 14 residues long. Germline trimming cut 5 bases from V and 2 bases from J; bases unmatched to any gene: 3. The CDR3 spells CASSRQGGNQPQHF. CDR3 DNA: TGTGCCAGCAGCCGACAGGGTGGCAATCAGCCCCAGCATTTT.

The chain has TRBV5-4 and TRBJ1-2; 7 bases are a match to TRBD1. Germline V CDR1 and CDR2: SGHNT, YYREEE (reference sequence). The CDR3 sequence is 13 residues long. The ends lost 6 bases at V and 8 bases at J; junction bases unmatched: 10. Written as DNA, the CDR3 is TGTGCCAGCACCATTTCAGGGGGACGGGGCTACACCTTC. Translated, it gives CASTISGGRGYTF.

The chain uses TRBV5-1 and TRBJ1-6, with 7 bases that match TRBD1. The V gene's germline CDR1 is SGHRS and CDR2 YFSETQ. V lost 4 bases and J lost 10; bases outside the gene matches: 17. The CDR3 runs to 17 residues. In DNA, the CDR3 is TGCGCCAGCAGCCCTACAGGGGTAACAGGAGTACGGTCACCCCTCCACTTT. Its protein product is CASSPTGVTGVRSPLHF.

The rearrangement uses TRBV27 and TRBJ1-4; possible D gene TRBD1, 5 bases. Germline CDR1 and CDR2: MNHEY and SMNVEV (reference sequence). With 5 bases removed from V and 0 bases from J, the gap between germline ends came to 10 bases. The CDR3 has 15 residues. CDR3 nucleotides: TGTGCCAGCAGTCCCCGGGGGGCAACTAATGAAAAACTGTTTTTT. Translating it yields CASSPRGATNEKLFF.

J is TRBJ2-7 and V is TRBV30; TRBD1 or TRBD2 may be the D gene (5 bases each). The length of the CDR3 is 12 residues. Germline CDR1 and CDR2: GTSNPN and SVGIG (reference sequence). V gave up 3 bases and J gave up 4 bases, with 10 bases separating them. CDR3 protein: CAWSRDGYEQYF. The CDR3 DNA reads TGTGCCTGGAGCAGGGACGGGTACGAGCAGTACTTC.

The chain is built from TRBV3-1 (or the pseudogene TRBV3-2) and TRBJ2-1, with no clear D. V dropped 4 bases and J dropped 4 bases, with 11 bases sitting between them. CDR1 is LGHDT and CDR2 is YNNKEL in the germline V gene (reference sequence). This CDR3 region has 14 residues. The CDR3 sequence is CASSPRPPYNEQFF. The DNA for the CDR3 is TGTGCCAGCAGCCCGAGACCCCCTTACAATGAGCAGTTCTTC.

CDR3 residues: CSVTSGTQETQYF. In DNA, the CDR3 is TGCAGCGTGACTAGCGGGACTCAAGAGACCCAGTACTTC. The gene calls are TRBV29-1 and TRBJ2-5, with 11 bases aligning to TRBD2. CDR1 is SQVTM and CDR2 is ANQGSEA in the germline V gene. The CDR3 consists of 13 residues. V lost 6 bases to trimming and J lost 2 bases; unmatched junction nucleotides: 2.

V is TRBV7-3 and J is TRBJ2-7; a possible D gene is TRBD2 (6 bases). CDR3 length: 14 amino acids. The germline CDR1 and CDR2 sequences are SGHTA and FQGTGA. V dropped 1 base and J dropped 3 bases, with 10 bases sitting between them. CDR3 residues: CASSLSGGSYEQYF. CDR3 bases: TGTGCCAGCAGCTTAAGTGGGGGGAGCTACGAGCAGTACTTC.

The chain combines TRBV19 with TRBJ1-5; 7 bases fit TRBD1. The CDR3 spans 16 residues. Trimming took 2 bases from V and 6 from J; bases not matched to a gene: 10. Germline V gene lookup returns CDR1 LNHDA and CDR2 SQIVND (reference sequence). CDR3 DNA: TGTGCCAGTAGTATAACCGGGACAGCTACGGGTCAGCCCCAGCATTTT. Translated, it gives CASSITGTATGQPQHF.

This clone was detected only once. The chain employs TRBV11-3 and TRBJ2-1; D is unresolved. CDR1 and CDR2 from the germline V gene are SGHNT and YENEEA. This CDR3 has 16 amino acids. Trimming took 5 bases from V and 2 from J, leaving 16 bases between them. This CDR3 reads CASSPHAGLAYNEQFF. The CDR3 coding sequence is TGTGCCAGCAGCCCCCACGCTGGGCTTGCCTACAATGAGCAGTTCTTC.

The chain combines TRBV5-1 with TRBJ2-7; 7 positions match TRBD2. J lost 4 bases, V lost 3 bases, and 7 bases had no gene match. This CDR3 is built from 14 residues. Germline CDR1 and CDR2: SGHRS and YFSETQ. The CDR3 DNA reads TGCGCCAGCAGCTCCCGGGACTACGCATACGAGCAGTACTTC. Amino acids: CASSSRDYAYEQYF.

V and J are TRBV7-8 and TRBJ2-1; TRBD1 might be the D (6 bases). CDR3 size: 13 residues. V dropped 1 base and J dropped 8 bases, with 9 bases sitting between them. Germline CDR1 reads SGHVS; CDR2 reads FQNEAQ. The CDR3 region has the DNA TGTGCCAGCAGCTTAGGGAGGACAGATGAGCAGTTCTTC. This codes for CASSLGRTDEQFF. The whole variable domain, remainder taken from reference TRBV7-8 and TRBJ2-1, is GAGVSQSPRYKVAKRGQDVALRCDPISGHVSLFWYQQALGQGPEFLTYFQNEAQLDKSGLPSDRFFAERPEGSVSTLKIQRTQQEDSAVYLCASSLGRTDEQFFGPGTRLTVL.

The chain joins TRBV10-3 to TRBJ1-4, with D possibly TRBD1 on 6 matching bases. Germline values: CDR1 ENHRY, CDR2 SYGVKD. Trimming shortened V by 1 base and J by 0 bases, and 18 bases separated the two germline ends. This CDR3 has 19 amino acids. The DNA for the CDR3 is TGTGCCATCAGTGAGTTTCTACGCGCAGGGGCCGCAACTAATGAAAAACTGTTTTTT. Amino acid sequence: CAISEFLRAGAATNEKLFF.

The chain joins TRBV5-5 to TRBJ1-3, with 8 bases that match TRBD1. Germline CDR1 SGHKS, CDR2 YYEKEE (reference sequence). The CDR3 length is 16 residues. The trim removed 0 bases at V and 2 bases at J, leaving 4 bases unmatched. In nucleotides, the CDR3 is TGTGCCAGCAGCTTGGCCGGGACAGGAACTGGAAACACCATATATTTT. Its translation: CASSLAGTGTGNTIYF.

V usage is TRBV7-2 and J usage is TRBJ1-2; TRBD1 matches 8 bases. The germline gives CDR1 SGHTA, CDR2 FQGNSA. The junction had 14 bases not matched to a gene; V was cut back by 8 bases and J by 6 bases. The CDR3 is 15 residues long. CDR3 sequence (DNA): TGTGCCAGCGTCACGGCGGGGCAGGGGGCCGATGGCTACACCTTC. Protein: CASVTAGQGADGYTF.

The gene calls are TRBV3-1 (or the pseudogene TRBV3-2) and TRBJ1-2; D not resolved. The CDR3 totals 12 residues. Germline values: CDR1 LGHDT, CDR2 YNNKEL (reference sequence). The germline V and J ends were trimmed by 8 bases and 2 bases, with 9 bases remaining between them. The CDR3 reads CASSGTNYGYTF. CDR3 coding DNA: TGTGCCAGCTCCGGCACCAACTATGGCTACACCTTC.

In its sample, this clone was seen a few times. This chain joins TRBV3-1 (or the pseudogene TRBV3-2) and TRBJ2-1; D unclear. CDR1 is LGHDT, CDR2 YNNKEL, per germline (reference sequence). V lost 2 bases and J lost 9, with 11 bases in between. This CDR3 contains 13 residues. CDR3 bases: TGTGCCAGCAGCCAACTCGGTGTAACTGAGCAGTTCTTC. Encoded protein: CASSQLGVTEQFF.